This TCR beta chain came from a study of T cell repertoires in cytomegalovirus infection. Background on the study: It was recently identified HLA-C-restricted and well-studied HLA-B-restricted CMV epitopes that the study used. Based on public TCR beta signatures, there were indications of CMV infection and of a matching HLA type. Study-wide points: Dominating the ex vivo response were TCR beta clonotypes that were CMV-specific and HLA-C-restricted. The cumulative frequency of public TCR beta families distinguished individuals who carried CMV together with the relevant HLA.

This clonotype was observed a handful of times. As yet, its antigen is unknown. TCRdb reprocessed the reads with MiXCR, giving one entry per CDR3 protein. The table lists about 700,000 distinct CDR3 sequences, roughly 30% of them singletons. The CDR3 length is 15 residues. V lost 5 bases to trimming and J lost 3 bases, with 15 bases between them. Germline V lookup: CDR1 SGHTA, CDR2 FQGNSA. The TCR originated in a human donor in good health (CMV status not recorded). Some clones in this sample may be carry-over from other donors' samples. The V call is TRBV7-2, the J call TRBJ2-3; D ambiguous. The source material was cultured PBMCs, sampled from culture after CMV antigen stimulation. Written as DNA, the CDR3 is TGTGCCAGCAGCCATGATACAAGGAAAACAGATACGCAGTATTTT. Its protein product is CASSHDTRKTDTQYF. Full variable domain (rest looked up from reference TRBV7-2 and TRBJ2-3): GAGVSQSPSNKVTEKGKDVELRCDPISGHTALYWYRQSLGQGLEFLIYFQGNSAPDKSGLPSDRFSAERTGGSVSTLTIQRTQQEDSAVYLCASSHDTRKTDTQYFGPGTRLTVL.